This record concerns one TCR beta chain sequence. Its cognate antigen is unknown. The source of the sample is a study of cytomegalovirus exposure and HLA in healthy donors. Points from the study as a whole: In a later analysis, 15,000 to 20,000 TCR beta sequences were associated with HLA alleles at 0.05 false discovery rate. Common viral pathogens were later found to be apparently linked to several of the most significant clusters.

The germline V gene has CDR1 MNHNS and CDR2 SASEGT. The CDR3 length is 13 residues. V trimming: 10 bases; J trimming: 3 bases; junction bases outside the gene matches: 7. The PCR contained 60 Vbeta and 13 Jbeta primers. Assay used: immunoSEQ multiplex PCR; TCRdb lists only in-frame clones, some missing. The table includes approximately 100,000 clones, roughly 76% detected once. Sequences were obtained from PBMCs. The chain uses TRBV6-1 and TRBJ2-7, with 9 bases matching TRBD1. The sequence was obtained from a woman between 50 and 59 years old in good health and CMV-seropositive. CDR3 nucleotide sequence: TGTGCCACGCGTGGGACAGGGAGCTACGAGCAGTACTTC. Translation: CATRGTGSYEQYF.